This TCR beta chain was recovered during a study of blood T cell repertoires in COVID-19. Germline CDR1 reads KGHSH; CDR2 reads LQKENI. The V gene lost 3 bases and the J gene lost 9 bases, with 17 bases spanning the gap. This CDR3 spans 15 amino acids. TCRdb's table, derived via immunoSEQ multiplex PCR, lists solely in-frame clones and lacks some. The sample carries 100,000 to 150,000 clones, 84% recorded once. V is TRBV18 and J is TRBJ2-2; tentative D call: TRBD2 (5 bases). The sample consisted of PBMCs or T cells enriched from blood (not recorded which). This clonotype was obtained from a young woman who had recovered from COVID-19. The DNA for the CDR3 is TGTGCCAGCTCACCCCCCAGCGGCAGAAGGCGGGAGCTGTTTTTT. It translates to CASSPPSGRRRELFF.